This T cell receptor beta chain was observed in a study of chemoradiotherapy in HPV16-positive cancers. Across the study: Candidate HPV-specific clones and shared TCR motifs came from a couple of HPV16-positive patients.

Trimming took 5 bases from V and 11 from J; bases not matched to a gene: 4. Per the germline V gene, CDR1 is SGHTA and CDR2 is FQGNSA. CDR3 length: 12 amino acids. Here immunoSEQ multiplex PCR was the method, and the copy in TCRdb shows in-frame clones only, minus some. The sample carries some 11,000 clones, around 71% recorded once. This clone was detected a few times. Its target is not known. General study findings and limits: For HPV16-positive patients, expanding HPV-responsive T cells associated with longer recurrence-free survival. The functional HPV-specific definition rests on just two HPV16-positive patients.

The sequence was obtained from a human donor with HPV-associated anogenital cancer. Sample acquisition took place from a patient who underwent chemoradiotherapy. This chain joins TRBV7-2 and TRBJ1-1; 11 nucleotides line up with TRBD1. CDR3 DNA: TGTGCCAGCAGCGCGGACAGGGGGCTTGCTTTCTTT. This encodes CASSADRGLAFF.